Listed here are 27 T cell receptor beta chains from one sample, sequenced in a study of coeliac disease. Here immunoSEQ multiplex PCR was the method, and the copy in TCRdb shows in-frame clones only, minus some. The sample consists of more than 1,200 clones, around three fifths of them appearing once. The sequenced sample was intraepithelial lymphocytes from the gut. The receptors derive from a woman aged 45-65 years with celiac disease on a gluten-free diet.

As concerns this clone: Since a much larger clone is just one base distant, this may be a read error. This CDR3 is CASKDNPEAFF. Here the CDR3 DNA reads TGTGCCAGCAAAGACAACCCTGAAGCTTTCTTT. The chain uses TRBV6-1 and TRBJ1-1; no clear D gene. Trimming removed 7 bases from V and 6 bases from J, with 9 bases in between. The CDR3 length is 11 residues. Germline CDR1 reads MNHNS; CDR2 reads SASEGT.

The chain employs TRBV7-9 and TRBJ1-1, with D possibly matching TRBD1 (6 bases). This CDR3 has 14 amino acids. Germline V gene lookup returns CDR1 SEHNR and CDR2 FQNEAQ (reference sequence). The germline V and J ends were trimmed by 4 bases and 2 bases, with 11 bases remaining between them. The CDR3, as DNA: TGTGCCAGCAGCTCTGAACAGGGTAACACTGAAGCTTTCTTT. As protein: CASSSEQGNTEAFF.

A remark on this clone: One end of the junction does not line up with germline, which may come from a read error. J is TRBJ2-3 and V is TRBV5-1; TRBD1 matches 8 bases. Per germline, CDR1 SGHRS and CDR2 YFSETQ. The CDR3 runs 14 residues. CDR3 protein: CTSSWGTGQNTQYF. The DNA for the CDR3 is TGCACCAGCAGCTGGGGGACAGGCCAAAATACGCAGTATTTT. Together with reference TRBV5-1 and TRBJ2-3, the CDR3 gives the full variable domain: KAGVTQTPRYLIKTRGQQVTLSCSPISGHRSVSWYQQTPGQGLQFLFEYFSETQRNKGNFPGRFSGRQFSNSRSEMNVSTLELGDSALYLCTSSWGTGQNTQYFGPGTRLTVL.

This clone was counted once. This chain uses TRBV28 with TRBJ2-7, with TRBD2 matching over 9 bases. CDR1 is MDHEN, CDR2 SYDVKM, per germline. This CDR3 comprises 11 residues. DNA for the CDR3: TGTGAGGTGCGGGGGGGCTACGAGCAGTACTTC. Translation gives CEVRGGYEQYF. The full variable domain, completed using reference TRBV28 and TRBJ2-7, is DVKVTQSSRYLVKRTGEKVFLECVQDMDHENMFWYRQDPGLGLRLIYFSYDVKMKEKGDIPEGYSVSREKKERFSLILESASTNQTSMYLCEVRGGYEQYFGPGTRLTVT.

This rearrangement joins TRBV5-6 to TRBJ1-4, with 8 bases identical to TRBD1. The V gene end was trimmed by 7 bases and the J gene end by 8 bases; junction bases not matched to a gene: 16. CDR1 and CDR2 (germline): SGHDT, YYEEEE. CDR3 size: 16 residues. As DNA, the CDR3 is TGTGCCAGCCGCAAAATGGTGCAGGGGGCGGGAGAAAAACTGTTTTTT. This sequence encodes CASRKMVQGAGEKLFF.

This chain connects TRBV11-3 to TRBJ2-1, with a possible D match to TRBD2 (6 bases). V lost 3 bases to trimming and J lost 5 bases, with 11 bases between them. The CDR3 has 14 residues. Germline CDR1 and CDR2: SGHNT and YENEEA. This chain's CDR3 is CASSLRGMDNEQFF. The DNA of the CDR3 is TGTGCCAGCAGCTTGCGGGGAATGGACAATGAGCAGTTCTTC.

The chain joins TRBV4-3 to TRBJ1-2; D is uncertain. The germline gives CDR1 LGHNA, CDR2 YSLEER. CDR3 length: 14 residues. Between the trimmed V and J ends, which lost 2 bases and 4 bases, there was a span of 11 bases. The DNA for the CDR3 is TGCGCCAGCAGCCAATCCGGAGTGAGCTATGGCTACACCTTC. Translation gives CASSQSGVSYGYTF.

This clone showed up just a few times. Other DNA variants within this sample encode the same CDR3. The chain carries TRBV7-2 and TRBJ2-7; D is possibly TRBD1 (5 bases). Germline loops: CDR1 SGHTA, CDR2 FQGNSA. V was shortened by 1 base and J by 0 bases, with 10 bases between the two germline ends. The CDR3 sequence is 15 residues long. The CDR3 DNA sequence: TGTGCCAGCAGCTTAGGGGCCGACAGCTCCTACGAGCAGTACTTC. Translation: CASSLGADSSYEQYF. Full variable domain (missing parts from reference TRBV7-2 and TRBJ2-7): GAGVSQSPSNKVTEKGKDVELRCDPISGHTALYWYRQSLGQGLEFLIYFQGNSAPDKSGLPSDRFSAERTGGSVSTLTIQRTQQEDSAVYLCASSLGADSSYEQYFGPGTRLTVT.

The chain links TRBV21-1 to TRBJ1-5; the D call of TRBD1 is as the table states it, not checked on the DNA. TRBV21-1 is deemed a pseudogene. The CDR3 is 16 residues long. The CDR3 reads CASSLVPGQGLWPQHF. The CDR3 DNA reads as TGTGCCAGCAGCCTCGTTCCCGGACAGGGTCTTTGGCCCCAGCATTTT.

V is TRBV7-9 and J is TRBJ1-2, with D maybe TRBD1 (5 bases). This CDR3 is built from 13 residues. Trimming left V 5 bases short and J 4 bases short, with 11 bases between. Looked up from germline, CDR1 is SEHNR and CDR2 is FQNEAQ (reference sequence). In nucleotides, the CDR3 is TGTGCCAGCAGCCCGCGGGGACCCTATGGCTACACCTTC. Its protein product is CASSPRGPYGYTF.

V usage is TRBV9 and J usage is TRBJ1-6; 9 bases align to TRBD1. The CDR3 contains 15 residues. The germline CDR1 and CDR2 sequences are SGDLS and YYNGEE. The J segment lost 10 bases and the V segment lost 3 bases, leaving 8 bases of the junction unmatched. CDR3 DNA sequence: TGTGCCAGCAGCGAAAACAGGGGGCCGGGATCACCCCTCCACTTT. Translating it yields CASSENRGPGSPLHF.

The chain recombines TRBV6-1 with TRBJ1-1; 7 bases line up with TRBD1. Germline CDR1 MNHNS, CDR2 SASEGT. V trimming: 6 bases; J trimming: 5 bases; junction bases outside the gene matches: 9. CDR3 length: 14 amino acids. The chain's CDR3 is CASRFPGGLTEAFF. CDR3 nucleotide sequence: TGTGCCAGCAGGTTCCCAGGGGGACTTACTGAAGCTTTCTTT.

This clone has a handful of counts. This chain connects TRBV14 to TRBJ1-4, with D hard to call. The CDR3 runs 16 residues. Germline V CDR1 and CDR2: SGHDN, FVKESK. V lost 2 bases, J lost 8 bases, and 18 bases lay in between. DNA of the CDR3: TGTGCCAGCAGCCAAATGGAAGGAGGGATAGAGGAAAAACTGTTTTTT. Translating it yields CASSQMEGGIEEKLFF.

This rearrangement joins TRBV7-8 to TRBJ2-7; D perhaps matches TRBD1 (5 bases). The CDR3 extends over 12 amino acids. V was clipped by 10 bases and J by 3 bases, with 13 bases between them. Germline CDR1 is SGHVS and CDR2 is FQNEAQ. CDR3 region: CAIDRGGYEQYF. The CDR3 DNA sequence: TGTGCCATTGATAGGGGCGGCTACGAGCAGTACTTC. The full variable domain, with the rest looked up from reference TRBV7-8 and TRBJ2-7, is GAGVSQSPRYKVAKRGQDVALRCDPISGHVSLFWYQQALGQGPEFLTYFQNEAQLDKSGLPSDRFFAERPEGSVSTLKIQRTQQEDSAVYLCAIDRGGYEQYFGPGTRLTVT.

The V gene is TRBV5-6, the J gene TRBJ1-1; 10 bases match TRBD1. The V gene's germline CDR1 is SGHDT and CDR2 YYEEEE. The length of the CDR3 is 15 residues. V shed 4 bases and J 5 bases; nucleotides not matched to a gene: 8. The CDR3 loop is CASSEGDRGGTEAFF. The CDR3 DNA reads as TGTGCCAGCAGCGAAGGGGACAGGGGCGGGACTGAAGCTTTCTTT.

The chain couples TRBV5-6 to TRBJ1-2; TRBD1 might be the D (5 bases). Germline V gene lookup returns CDR1 SGHDT and CDR2 YYEEEE. Trimming stripped 3 bases from V and 2 bases from J, with 11 bases between. This CDR3 has 14 residues. CDR3 nucleotide sequence: TGTGCCAGCAGCTGGGGGGTCGGAAACTATGGCTACACCTTC. It is translated as CASSWGVGNYGYTF.

The V call is TRBV28, the J call TRBJ2-7; TRBD1 aligns across 7 bases. J gave up 7 bases and V 5 bases, and 11 bases lay outside the gene matches. The CDR3 consists of 14 residues. CDR1 and CDR2 (germline): MDHEN, SYDVKM. The CDR3 loop reads CASSRQGWAPEQYF. The CDR3, as DNA: TGTGCCAGCAGTCGACAGGGATGGGCTCCTGAGCAGTACTTC.

The chain combines TRBV28 with TRBJ1-2; tentatively, D is TRBD1 (6 bases). Germline lookup yields CDR1 MDHEN and CDR2 SYDVKM. The CDR3 runs 16 residues. V was trimmed by 2 bases and J by 4 bases, leaving 17 bases between them. This CDR3 is CASSLPRTEPFYGYTF. The CDR3 DNA is TGTGCCAGCAGTTTACCCAGGACAGAGCCGTTCTATGGCTACACCTTC.

This CDR3 is CASSAQGPANEKLFF. The CDR3 bases are TGTGCCAGCAGTGCTCAGGGGCCAGCGAATGAAAAACTGTTTTTT. V usage is TRBV2 and J usage is TRBJ1-4; D is possibly TRBD1 (6 bases). From germline, CDR1 is SNHLY and CDR2 FYNNEI. The CDR3 loop spans 15 amino acids. V was trimmed by 4 bases and J by 5 bases, leaving 14 bases between them.

A few counts support this clone. The V and J genes are TRBV6-8 and TRBJ1-1; D gene ambiguous. V shed 7 bases and J shed 6 bases, with 9 bases lying between them. The CDR3 sequence is 11 residues long. Germline values: CDR1 MNHGY, CDR2 SAAAGT. In DNA form, the CDR3 reads TGTGCCAGCAAAGACAACTCTGAAGCTTTCTTT. Its translation is CASKDNSEAFF.

In this sample, this clone turned up a few times. The CDR3 here is CASSLGGIPYEQYF. For the CDR3, the DNA is TGTGCCAGCAGTTTAGGAGGGATCCCCTACGAGCAGTACTTC. This sequence joins TRBV27 and TRBJ2-7; D may be TRBD2 (6 bases). V gave up 2 bases and J gave up 2 bases, with 10 bases separating them. CDR1 is MNHEY and CDR2 is SMNVEV in the germline V gene (reference sequence). The CDR3 is 14 residues long.

This chain connects TRBV7-2 to TRBJ1-5, with 7 bases that match TRBD1. With V trimmed by 1 base and J by 1 base, 1 base remained unmatched. Germline CDR1 SGHTA, CDR2 FQGNSA. The CDR3 has 15 residues. This CDR3 is CASSLVQGSNQPQHF. The CDR3 nucleotides are TGTGCCAGCAGCTTAGTACAGGGGAGCAATCAGCCCCAGCATTTT.

The rearrangement links TRBV18 to TRBJ2-2; maybe TRBD1 (5 bases). CDR1 KGHSH and CDR2 LQKENI come from the germline V gene. This CDR3 is built from 14 residues. Trimming shortened V by 2 bases and J by 2 bases, and 6 bases separated the two germline ends. The DNA for the CDR3 is TGTGCCAGCTCACCAAGGGGTAACACCGGGGAGCTGTTTTTT. Encoded protein: CASSPRGNTGELFF.

This rearrangement joins TRBV5-1 to TRBJ2-5; perhaps TRBD1 as D (8 bases). Trimming stripped 1 base from V and 3 bases from J, with 10 bases between. The CDR3 totals 14 residues. The germline V gene has CDR1 SGHRS and CDR2 YFSETQ. This CDR3 is CASSLTGGEETQYF. In DNA, the CDR3 is TGCGCCAGCAGCTTGACAGGGGGGGAAGAGACCCAGTACTTC.

DNA of the CDR3: TGTGCCAGCAGCGGGGACAGTTCGACCGGGGAGCTGTTTTTT. Translating gives CASSGDSSTGELFF. The chain recombines TRBV7-3 with TRBJ2-2, with 7 bases identical to TRBD1. This CDR3 has 14 amino acids. J lost 5 bases, V lost 5 bases, and 5 bases had no gene match. Germline-derived CDR1 and CDR2 are SGHTA and FQGTGA. The whole variable domain, filled in from reference TRBV7-3 and TRBJ2-2, reads GAGVSQTPSNKVTEKGKYVELRCDPISGHTALYWYRQSLGQGPEFLIYFQGTGAADDSGLPNDRFFAVRPEGSVSTLKIQRTERGDSAVYLCASSGDSSTGELFFGEGSRLTVL.

This chain uses TRBV27 with TRBJ2-1, with a weak D call TRBD1 (6 bases). Germline values: CDR1 MNHEY, CDR2 SMNVEV (reference sequence). Trimming took 7 bases from V and 4 from J, leaving 17 bases between them. The CDR3 runs 15 residues. For the CDR3, the DNA is TGTGCCAGCAATAGGACAGCCCGGAGATACAATGAGCAGTTCTTC. Translating gives CASNRTARRYNEQFF.

This clone was detected once. The gene calls are TRBV19 and TRBJ2-3; 10 bases agree with TRBD2. The CDR3 loop spans 13 amino acids. Germline lookup yields CDR1 LNHDA and CDR2 SQIVND (reference sequence). V dropped 5 bases and J dropped 5; count of bases not matched to a gene: 1. The CDR3 DNA sequence: TGTGCCAGTAGTCTAGCGGGGGTAGATACGCAGTATTTT. It specifies CASSLAGVDTQYF.